Listed below are T cell receptor beta chains from one sample, sequenced in a study of blood T cell repertoires in COVID-19. Profiled with immunoSEQ multiplex PCR; TCRdb holds only in-frame clones, not every one. This sample yields around 300,000 clones, of which about 82% are seen a single time; around 4.5% belongs to the top ten. The sequenced sample was peripheral blood. These receptors were collected from a woman aged 45 to 65 with active or convalescent COVID-19. Both conserved end residues are trimmed from each CDR3.

J gene | V gene | CDR3 protein
TRBJ2-7 | TRBV6-5 | ASSTHSLPYEQY
TRBJ2-1 | TRBV9 | ASSVRLAEYNEQF
TRBJ1-6 | TRBV7-9 | ASSLVHPRRPNSPLH
TRBJ1-1 | TRBV27 | ASGQGQEYTEAF
TRBJ2-7 | TRBV2 | ASSEALAGIYEQY
TRBJ2-1 | TRBV28 | ATIRDRGYNEQF
TRBJ2-3 | TRBV6-5 | ATSLTGVRTDTQY
TRBJ2-5 | TRBV2 | ASRTSGMSLETQY
TRBJ2-5 | TRBV5-1 | ASSLGQGAWETQY
TRBJ1-5 | TRBV6-5 | ASQGQGGQPQH
TRBJ2-7 | TRBV28 | ASSSGLVNYEQY
TRBJ2-2 | TRBV9 | ASSGGGLAGDTGELF
TRBJ1-6 | TRBV21-1 | ATICAGSLLSYNSPLH
TRBJ1-5 | TRBV6-1 | ASSERLGSQPQH
TRBJ2-7 | TRBV29-1 | SVQGQTRTYEQY
TRBJ2-5 | TRBV5-1 | ASSLEGTRQSETQY
TRBJ1-2 | TRBV25-1 | ASPSGTAPSGYT